This T cell receptor beta chain was observed in a study of blood T cells in healthy people across ages (dated by TCRdb to the mid-2010s). Context from the whole study: In model experiments, roughly one uniquely barcoded TCR beta cDNA molecule per two T cells was captured by template switching. Two additional independent replicas of 1 million unique cDNA reads from the same blood draw were analyzed for two donors (one aged 18 to 30 and one aged 80 or older). To avoid experimental bias, donors of different ages were spread randomly across the sequencing lanes. The donors were divided into four age groups: young (average around 16 years), middle-aged (about 40), aged (about 56) and long-lived (roughly 82). The study measured age-related changes in TCR beta repertoire diversity using deep sequencing normalized with unique cDNA molecular identifiers. Findings and caveats that apply to the study as a whole: Because the CMV infection status of the donors was unknown, age-related changes in expanded clonotypes may potentially have been confounded. Observed TCR beta diversity per million T cells fell roughly linearly with age, and a significant reduction was already apparent by age roughly 40. Conclusive comparison of naive and antigen-experienced compartments was prevented by the profiling of bulk unsorted PBMCs. Total diversity estimates from one million sequenced T cells were considered lower bounds and underestimates. Compared with the aged group, the long-lived group had more naive CD4+ T cells, fewer expanded clones and increased TCR diversity, a pattern suggesting age selection. There was a strong correlation between observed TCR beta diversity and the percentage of naive T cells measured by flow cytometry.

This clonotype was found many times. There is no known antigen for this receptor. No quality values exist for individual bases; no much larger clone is one base distant. The roughly 39 donors, aged about 6 to 100 years, were systemically healthy Caucasian individuals from Russia. Each donor gave about 9.8 milliliters of peripheral blood, drawn into EDTA-treated Vacutainer tubes. Ficoll-Paque density-gradient centrifugation was used to isolate PBMCs, with at least 7 million obtained per sample. Trizol reagent was used to extract total RNA from PBMCs, with at least 5.5 micrograms per sample. For every donor, an aliquot of PBMCs went through flow cytometry to measure the percentages of naive CD45RAhigh/CD27high T cells. Library generation was performed with 5' RACE. Sequencing was carried out with an Illumina HiSeq 2500. A second roughly 6 to 12 cycle PCR used a sample-barcoded 5' primer and a J-beta primer mix. A unique molecular identifier was introduced onto each TCR beta cDNA molecule by a template-switch 5' adaptor carrying 12 random nucleotides. Each sample yielded at least 2.5 million CDR3-containing paired-end reads. All of the RNA was converted into first-strand cDNA using the Mint cDNA synthesis kit, with a TRBC-specific oligonucleotide serving as the primer. All cDNA was treated with uracil-DNA glycosylase and then went through a first 18-cycle PCR with the universal primers M1SS and BC2_uni_R. The authors' pipeline ran thus. Normalization of each sample was performed by random selection of 1 million high-quality reads, each carrying a distinct molecular identifier. Reads sharing molecular identifiers were discarded rather than binned into consensus sequences. MiTCR, with a Q25 quality threshold and the strictest error-elimination algorithm, was used for CDR3 identification, clonotype clustering and error correction. A nonparametric unseen species model with Euler transformation was used to estimate lower-bound total TCR beta diversity. Clones were called with MiXCR by TCRdb after fastp trimmed the public reads at Q25, and only in-frame beta chains were retained. Each entry is one CDR3 protein sequence, shown with its most common DNA and genes. TCRdb's processing, not the study's, gives the V and J calls here. The sample table lists hundreds of thousands of distinct CDR3 sequences, 25% to 30% of them with a count of one. 15% to 18% of the sample is in the top ten clones.

The CDR3 covers 13 residues, taking in both the cysteine and the phenylalanine. Just the 39-base CDR3 DNA is kept, in frame starting at base 1. CDR1 and CDR2 (SGHRS, YFSETQ) derive from the germline V gene. V is clipped by 1 base and J by 4 bases, and the sequence between their germline boundaries is 8 bases long. Sequencing used blood. The chain joins TRBV5-1 to TRBJ1-2; no D gene can be assigned with confidence. The sequence derives from a woman of 80 years or more in good health. The CDR3 in this case is CASSLRFSYGYTF. Read as DNA, the sequence is TGCGCCAGCAGCTTGCGGTTTTCCTATGGCTACACCTTC.